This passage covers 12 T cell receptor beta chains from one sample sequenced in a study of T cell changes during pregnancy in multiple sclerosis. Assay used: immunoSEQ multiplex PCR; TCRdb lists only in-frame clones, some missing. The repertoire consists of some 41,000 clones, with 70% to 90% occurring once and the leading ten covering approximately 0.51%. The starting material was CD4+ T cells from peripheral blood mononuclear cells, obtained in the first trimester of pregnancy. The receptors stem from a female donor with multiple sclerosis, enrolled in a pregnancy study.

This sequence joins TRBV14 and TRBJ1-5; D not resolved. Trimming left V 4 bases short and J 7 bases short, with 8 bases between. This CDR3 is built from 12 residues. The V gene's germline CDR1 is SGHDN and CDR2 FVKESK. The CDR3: CASSLSGQPQHF. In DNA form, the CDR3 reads TGTGCCAGCAGCCTTTCGGGGCAGCCCCAGCATTTT. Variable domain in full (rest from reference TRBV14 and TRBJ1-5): EAGVTQFPSHSVIEKGQTVTLRCDPISGHDNLYWYRRVMGKEIKFLLHFVKESKQDESGMPNNRFLAERTGGTYSTLKVQPAELEDSGVYFCASSLSGQPQHFGDGTRLSIL.

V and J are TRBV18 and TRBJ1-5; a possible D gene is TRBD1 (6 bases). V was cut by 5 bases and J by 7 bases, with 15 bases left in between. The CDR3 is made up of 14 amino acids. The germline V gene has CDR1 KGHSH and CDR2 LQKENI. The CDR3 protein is CASSSYRVEQPQHF. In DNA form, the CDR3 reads TGTGCCAGCTCATCGTACAGGGTAGAGCAGCCCCAGCATTTT.

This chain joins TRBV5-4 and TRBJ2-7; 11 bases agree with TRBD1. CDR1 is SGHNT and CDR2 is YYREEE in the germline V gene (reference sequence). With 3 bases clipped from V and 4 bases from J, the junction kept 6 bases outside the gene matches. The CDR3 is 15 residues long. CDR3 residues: CASSSTGQGVYEQYF. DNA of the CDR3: TGTGCCAGCAGCTCTACGGGACAGGGGGTATACGAGCAGTACTTC.

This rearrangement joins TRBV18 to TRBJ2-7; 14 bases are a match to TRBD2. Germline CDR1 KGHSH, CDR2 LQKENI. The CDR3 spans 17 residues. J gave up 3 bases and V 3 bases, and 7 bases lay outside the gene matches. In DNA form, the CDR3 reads TGTGCCAGCTCACCTTTGGGACTAGCGGGAGCCGGCTACGAGCAGTACTTC. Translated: CASSPLGLAGAGYEQYF.

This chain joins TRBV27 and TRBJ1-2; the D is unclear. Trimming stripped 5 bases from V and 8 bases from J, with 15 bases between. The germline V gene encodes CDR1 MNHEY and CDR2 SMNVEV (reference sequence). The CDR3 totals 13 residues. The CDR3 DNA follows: TGTGCCAGCAGTCTCCGGTCCTTGGGCGGCTACACCTTC. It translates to CASSLRSLGGYTF.

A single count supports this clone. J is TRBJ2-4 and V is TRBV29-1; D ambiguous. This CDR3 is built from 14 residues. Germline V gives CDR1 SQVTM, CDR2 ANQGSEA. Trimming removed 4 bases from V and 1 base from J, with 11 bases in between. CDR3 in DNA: TGCAGCGTTGCGGGTCTTGCGGCCAAAAACATTCAGTACTTC. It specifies CSVAGLAAKNIQYF.

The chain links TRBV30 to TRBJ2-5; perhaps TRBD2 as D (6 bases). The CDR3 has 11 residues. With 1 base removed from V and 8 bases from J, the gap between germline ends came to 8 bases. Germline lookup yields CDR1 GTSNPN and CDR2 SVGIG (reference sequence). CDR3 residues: CAWSGGETQYF. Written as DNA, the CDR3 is TGTGCCTGGAGTGGGGGGGAAACCCAGTACTTC.

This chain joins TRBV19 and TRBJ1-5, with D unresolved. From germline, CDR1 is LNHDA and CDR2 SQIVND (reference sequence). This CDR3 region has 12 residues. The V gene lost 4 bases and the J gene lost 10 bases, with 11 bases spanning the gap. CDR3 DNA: TGTGCCAGTAGTACCAACAGCGGACCCCAGCATTTT. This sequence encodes CASSTNSGPQHF.

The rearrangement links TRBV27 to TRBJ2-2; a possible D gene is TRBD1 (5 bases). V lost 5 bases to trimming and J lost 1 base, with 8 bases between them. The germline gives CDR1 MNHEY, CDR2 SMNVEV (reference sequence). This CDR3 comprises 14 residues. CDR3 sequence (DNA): TGTGCCAGCAGTCCTCAGGGGAACACCGGGGAGCTGTTTTTT. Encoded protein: CASSPQGNTGELFF.

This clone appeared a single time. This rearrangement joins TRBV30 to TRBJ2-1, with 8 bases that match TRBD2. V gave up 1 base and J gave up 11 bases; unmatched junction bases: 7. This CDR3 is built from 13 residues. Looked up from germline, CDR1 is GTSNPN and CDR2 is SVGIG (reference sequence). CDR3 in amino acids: CAWSGLLAGKQFF. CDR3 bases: TGTGCCTGGAGTGGACTTCTAGCGGGCAAGCAGTTCTTC.

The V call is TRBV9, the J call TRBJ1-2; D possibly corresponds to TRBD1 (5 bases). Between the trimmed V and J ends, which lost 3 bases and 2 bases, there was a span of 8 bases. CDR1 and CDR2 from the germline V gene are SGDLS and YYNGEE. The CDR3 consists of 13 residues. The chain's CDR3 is CASSADRNYGYTF. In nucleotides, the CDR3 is TGTGCCAGCAGCGCCGACAGAAACTATGGCTACACCTTC.

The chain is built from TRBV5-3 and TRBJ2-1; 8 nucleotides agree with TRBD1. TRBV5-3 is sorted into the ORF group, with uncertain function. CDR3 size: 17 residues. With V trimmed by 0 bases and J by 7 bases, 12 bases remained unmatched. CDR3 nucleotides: TGTGCCAGAAGCTTGGGACAGGGGAGATTGTCGGGTAATGAGCAGTTCTTC. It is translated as CARSLGQGRLSGNEQFF.